What follows is one TCR beta chain and its context. Some clones are missing from TCRdb's copy, which holds only in-frame ones; the method was immunoSEQ multiplex PCR. The sample contains about 10,000 clones, about 59% of which appear only once. This sample was taken from a study of CD4+ T cells in melanoma. In germline, CDR1 is LNHDA, CDR2 SQIVND (reference sequence). The CDR3 contains 13 residues. With 6 bases removed from V and 4 bases from J, the gap between germline ends came to 12 bases. The sequence was obtained from a human donor with melanoma. Sequences were obtained from cells from a culture (not recorded whether cultured in vitro). The chain uses TRBV19 and TRBJ1-2; D uncertain. The CDR3 protein is CASSHRSVYGYTF. In DNA, the CDR3 is TGTGCCAGTAGCCACCGATCCGTCTATGGCTACACCTTC.